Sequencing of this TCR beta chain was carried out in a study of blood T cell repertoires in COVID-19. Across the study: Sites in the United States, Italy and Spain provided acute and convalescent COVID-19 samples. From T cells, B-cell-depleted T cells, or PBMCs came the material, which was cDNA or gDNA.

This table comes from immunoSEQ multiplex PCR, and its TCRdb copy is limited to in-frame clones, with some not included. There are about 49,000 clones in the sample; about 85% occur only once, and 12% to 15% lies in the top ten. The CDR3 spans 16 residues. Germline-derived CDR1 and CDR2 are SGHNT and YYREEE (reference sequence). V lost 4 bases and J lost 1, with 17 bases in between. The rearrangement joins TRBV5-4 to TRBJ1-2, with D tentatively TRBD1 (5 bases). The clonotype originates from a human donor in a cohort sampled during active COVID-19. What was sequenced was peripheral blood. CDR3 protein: CASSIAGGRGNYGYTF. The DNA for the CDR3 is TGTGCCAGCAGCATTGCCGGGGGACGGGGTAACTATGGCTACACCTTC.